The 4 T cell receptor beta chains presented below share a single source sample, sequenced in a study of OX40 agonist ivuxolimab in advanced cancers. Library preparation employed the immunoSEQ multiplex PCR assay. The table was pulled from immuneACCESS by TCRdb, which kept in-frame rearrangements only. Such tables lose some clones; where checked, under half of the loss comes from unresolved V genes, and the rest has no known cause. A total of about 48,000 clones appear in this sample, 70% to 85% of them only once. Of the sample, around 1.9% falls within the top ten clones. The input for sequencing was CD4+ or CD8+ T cells sorted from blood, taken in a trial of the OX40 agonist ivuxolimab. These TCRs come from an adult with an advanced solid tumor such as melanoma, head and neck, liver or kidney cancer.

Concerning this clone itself: A single base separates this from a much larger clone, so it may be a read error. The chain recombines TRBV7-2 with TRBJ1-1, with 7 bases that match TRBD1. After removal of 2 bases from V and 3 bases from J, the junction contained 0 bases not matched to a gene. CDR3 length: 13 residues. Germline assignment: CDR1 SGHTA and CDR2 FQGNSA. The CDR3 DNA reads TGTGCCAGCAGCTTAACAGGGGACACTGAAGCTTTCTTT. Protein sequence: CASSLTGDTEAFF. Full variable domain (rest looked up from reference TRBV7-2 and TRBJ1-1): GAGVSQSPSNKVTEKGKDVELRCDPISGHTALYWYRQSLGQGLEFLIYFQGNSAPDKSGLPSDRFSAERTGGSVSTLTIQRTQQEDSAVYLCASSLTGDTEAFFGQGTRLTVV.

The chain combines TRBV19 with TRBJ2-7; a possible D gene is TRBD2 (6 bases). V was trimmed by 4 bases and J by 0 bases, leaving 10 bases between them. Germline V CDR1 and CDR2: LNHDA, SQIVND (reference sequence). The CDR3 covers 14 residues. DNA for the CDR3: TGTGCCAGTAGTACCCACGGGAGCTCCTACGAGCAGTACTTC. Translated: CASSTHGSSYEQYF.

J is TRBJ1-2 and V is TRBV4-3, with 8 bases matching TRBD1. CDR1 and CDR2 from the germline V gene are LGHNA and YSLEER. V lost 0 bases to trimming and J lost 2 bases; unmatched junction nucleotides: 5. The CDR3 is made up of 16 amino acids. DNA for the CDR3: TGCGCCAGCAGCCAAGATGCAGGGGGCCCGAACTATGGCTACACCTTC. This translates into CASSQDAGGPNYGYTF.

The V gene is TRBV2, the J gene TRBJ1-2; no firm D call. CDR1 and CDR2 from the germline V gene are SNHLY and FYNNEI. V lost 2 bases, J lost 1 base, and 2 bases lay in between. CDR3 length: 12 amino acids. Here the CDR3 DNA reads TGTGCCAGCAGTGAACATAACTATGGCTACACCTTC. Translating it yields CASSEHNYGYTF.